This passage covers 13 T cell receptor beta chains from one sample sequenced in a study of T cells in Graves' hyperthyroidism and ophthalmopathy. The investigators amplified TCR beta CDR3 regions from RNA transcripts. First-round RT-PCR targeting the TCR CDR3 was performed with the HTBI primer set. TCRdb recomputed calls from the multiplex PCR reads with MiXCR, one row per CDR3 protein. In the table there are about 580,000 distinct CDR3 sequences, 40% to 55% of which are singletons. The sequenced sample consisted of peripheral blood or thyroid tissue (not recorded which). The source is a woman between 18 and 30 years old with Graves' hyperthyroidism.

This clonotype was seen only a few times. This may be a read error: a much more frequent sequence differs by one nucleotide. The chain employs TRBV5-6 and TRBJ1-2, with unresolved D. CDR3 length equals 12 residues. Trimming removed 0 bases from V and 8 bases from J, with 8 bases in between. CDR1 SGHDT and CDR2 YYEEEE come from the germline V gene. This CDR3 reads CASSLGQNGYTF. The CDR3 bases are TGTGCCAGCAGCTTGGGACAAAACGGCTACACCTTC.

Concerning this clonotype: Since a much larger clone is just one base distant, this may be a read error. This chain links TRBV14 with TRBJ2-7, with 7 nucleotides matching TRBD2. There are 15 residues in the CDR3. Germline loops: CDR1 SGHDN, CDR2 FVKESK. Trimming took 3 bases from V and 6 from J; bases not matched to a gene: 11. CDR3 sequence reads: CASSQMISGFAEQYF. The CDR3 DNA sequence: TGTGCCAGCAGCCAGATGATTAGCGGGTTTGCCGAGCAGTACTTC.

The rearrangement links TRBV12-3 or TRBV12-4 to TRBJ1-1; TRBD1 matches 8 bases. Losses at the gene ends were 4 bases for V and 6 bases for J; bases not matched to a gene: 7. CDR3 length: 14 residues. The CDR3: CASSSFGTGSEAFF. CDR3 nucleotide sequence: TGTGCCAGCAGTTCCTTCGGGACAGGATCTGAAGCTTTCTTT.

With respect to this clonotype: This sequence may be a read error, since a much larger clone differs from it by one base. V and J are TRBV6-4 and TRBJ2-3; D unclear. The germline V and J ends were trimmed by 6 bases and 6 bases, with 10 bases remaining between them. The CDR3 spans 12 residues. Germline V gives CDR1 MRHNA, CDR2 SNTAGT. CDR3 in DNA: TGTGCCAGCAGCGCCAACAGCGATACGCAGTATTTT. It is translated as CASSANSDTQYF.

Remarks on this clonotype: A much larger clone sits a single nucleotide away, making a read error possible. This chain uses TRBV5-1 with TRBJ1-5; D unresolved. CDR1 is SGHRS and CDR2 is YFSETQ in the germline V gene. CDR3 length equals 14 residues. The CDR3 DNA reads as TGCGCCAGCAGCTTCGGTGGAAGCAAACAGCCCCAGCATTTT. Translation gives CASSFGGSKQPQHF.

The chain combines TRBV2 with TRBJ2-3; the D is unclear. The CDR3 sequence is 13 residues long. Trimming pared 4 bases from V and 0 bases from J, leaving 5 bases between. CDR1 and CDR2 from the germline V gene are SNHLY and FYNNEI. The CDR3 region is CASSAESTDTQYF. The DNA for the CDR3 is TGTGCCAGCAGTGCCGAGAGCACAGATACGCAGTATTTT.

This clonotype showed up many times. The chain recombines TRBV20-1 with TRBJ2-7; 8 nucleotides match TRBD2. The length of the CDR3 is 16 residues. V shed 3 bases, J shed 3 bases, and the junction held 13 bases outside the gene matches. CDR1 and CDR2 (germline): DFQATT, SNEGSKA (reference sequence). The CDR3 coding sequence is TGCAGTGCTAGTGGGCCCTGGGCTAGCGGGTACTACGAGCAGTACTTC. Translating gives CSASGPWASGYYEQYF.

Notes on this clonotype: A much larger clone is a single base away; this may be a read error. The rearrangement joins TRBV6-1 to TRBJ1-1, with TRBD1 as a possible D gene (6 bases). V was pared by 7 bases and J by 7 bases, with 13 bases between. The CDR3 runs to 12 residues. The germline V gene encodes CDR1 MNHNS and CDR2 SASEGT. The CDR3, as DNA: TGTGCCAGCAATCAGGGGCCTGTTGAAGCTTTCTTT. This translates into CASNQGPVEAFF.

This chain joins TRBV7-2 and TRBJ2-3; possible D gene TRBD2, 6 bases. Germline loops: CDR1 SGHTA, CDR2 FQGNSA. Trimming stripped 3 bases from V and 5 bases from J, with 12 bases between. The CDR3 consists of 14 residues. The CDR3 here is CASSFLASGDTQYF. The CDR3 DNA sequence: TGTGCCAGCAGCTTTCTAGCGTCTGGAGATACGCAGTATTTT.

At least ten counts were recorded for this clonotype. This chain joins TRBV14 and TRBJ2-2; a possible D gene is TRBD1 (5 bases). The V end was cut by 4 bases, the J end by 2 bases, with 8 bases between. In germline, CDR1 is SGHDN, CDR2 FVKESK. There are 14 residues in the CDR3. This CDR3 reads CASSRQINTGELFF. CDR3 in DNA: TGTGCCAGCAGCCGACAGATTAACACCGGGGAGCTGTTTTTT. The full variable domain, in which reference TRBV14 and TRBJ2-2 provide the parts outside the CDR3, is EAGVTQFPSHSVIEKGQTVTLRCDPISGHDNLYWYRRVMGKEIKFLLHFVKESKQDESGMPNNRFLAERTGGTYSTLKVQPAELEDSGVYFCASSRQINTGELFFGEGSRLTVL.

The chain employs TRBV9 and TRBJ1-2, with D possibly TRBD1 on 5 matching bases. CDR3 length: 15 amino acids. V was clipped by 2 bases and J by 1 base, with 12 bases between them. CDR1 is SGDLS and CDR2 is YYNGEE in the germline V gene. This CDR3 reads CASSVGGLRNYGYTF. The CDR3 coding sequence is TGTGCCAGCAGCGTCGGGGGACTCCGTAACTATGGCTACACCTTC.

This clonotype was counted once. The CDR3 sequence: CSAMGDRGTDTQYF. The CDR3 DNA reads as TGCAGTGCCATGGGGGACAGAGGCACAGATACGCAGTATTTT. The chain recombines TRBV20-1 with TRBJ1-5, with 7 positions matching TRBD1. The J call may be incorrect, as the DNA end agrees better with TRBJ2-3. CDR3 length: 14 residues. Germline V lookup: CDR1 DFQATT, CDR2 SNEGSKA (reference sequence).

This clonotype was detected ten times or more. The rearrangement links TRBV2 to TRBJ1-2; 7 bases fit TRBD1. The CDR3 is made up of 14 amino acids. J was trimmed by 0 bases and V by 7 bases; bases with no gene match: 5. Looked up from germline, CDR1 is SNHLY and CDR2 is FYNNEI. The CDR3 bases are TGTGCCAGCAAATCCGGGACAGCTAACTATGGCTACACCTTC. Amino acid sequence: CASKSGTANYGYTF.